In its sample, the clone carrying this T cell receptor beta chain was seen many times. Its specificity is not known. This entry is derived from a study of T-cell memory formation after mild COVID-19. Study observations and caveats: Within pre-infection memory, some responding clones were found, suggesting cross-reactive memory joined. Chiefly within CM and EM were the contracting CD4+ clones; CD8+ ones were within EMRA.

V lost 4 bases to trimming and J lost 8 bases; unmatched junction nucleotides: 3. This CDR3 region has 14 residues. The germline V gene has CDR1 SEHNR and CDR2 FQNEAQ (reference sequence). TCRdb reprocessed the 5' RACE reads with MiXCR, giving one entry per CDR3 protein. The table has 450,000 to 650,000 distinct CDR3 sequences, 20% seen once. This chain connects TRBV7-9 to TRBJ1-4, with 11 bases that match TRBD1. The sample was PBMCs or a T cell subset sorted from them (not recorded which). The receptor comes from an adult woman who had mild COVID-19 (a few samples of this study predate the infection). Cell type and time point are not known. CDR3 sequence reads: CASSSGTGGEKLFF. For the CDR3, the DNA is TGTGCCAGCAGCTCCGGGACAGGGGGGGAAAAACTGTTTTTT. The full variable domain, completed using reference TRBV7-9 and TRBJ1-4, is DTGVSQNPRHKITKRGQNVTFRCDPISEHNRLYWYRQTLGQGPEFLTYFQNEAQLEKSRLLSDRFSAERPKGSFSTLEIQRTEQGDSAMYLCASSSGTGGEKLFFGSGTQLSVL.